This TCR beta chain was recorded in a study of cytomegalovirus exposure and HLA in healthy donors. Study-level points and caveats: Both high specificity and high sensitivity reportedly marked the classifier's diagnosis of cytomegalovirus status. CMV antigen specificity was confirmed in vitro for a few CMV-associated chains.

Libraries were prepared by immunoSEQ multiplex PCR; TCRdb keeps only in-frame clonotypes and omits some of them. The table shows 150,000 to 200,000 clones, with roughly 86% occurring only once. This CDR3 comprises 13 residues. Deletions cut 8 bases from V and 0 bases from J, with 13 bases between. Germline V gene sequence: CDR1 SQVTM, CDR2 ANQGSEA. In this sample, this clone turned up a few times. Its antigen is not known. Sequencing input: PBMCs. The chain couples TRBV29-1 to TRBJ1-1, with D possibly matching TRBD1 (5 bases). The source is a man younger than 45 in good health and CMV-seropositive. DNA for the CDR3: TGCAGCTCGGGGGAGGGAGTGAACACTGAAGCTTTCTTT. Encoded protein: CSSGEGVNTEAFF.